This TCR beta chain came from a study of beta chain features in type 1 diabetes. The germline V gene encodes CDR1 PRHDT and CDR2 FYEKMQ (reference sequence). V was clipped by 3 bases and J by 7 bases, with 15 bases between them. This CDR3 region has 14 residues. The authors reverse transcribed all of the isolated RNA, so sequencing captured expressed TCRB transcripts. Assay used: immunoSEQ multiplex PCR; TCRdb lists only in-frame clones, some missing. The sample includes 150,000 to 190,000 clones, 7.5% to 10% of them seen just once. Concerning this clone: Its target is not known.

General study points: There was a moderate but significant shortening of TCRB CDR3s in all four CD4+ subsets of Type 1 diabetes patients.

This TCR derives from a young man in good health. The genes are TRBV13 and TRBJ1-1, with D uncertain. Sequencing was done on a sample of central memory CD4+ T cells from blood. As DNA, the CDR3 is TGTGCCAGCAGCTTTAGTTGGGCGGGGATTGAAGCTTTCTTT. Protein sequence: CASSFSWAGIEAFF.